The 3 T cell receptor beta chains below come from one sample, sequenced in a study of T cell responses to AZD1222 COVID-19 vaccine. The method was immunoSEQ multiplex PCR; TCRdb's version includes in-frame clones alone and lacks a portion of them. The table records 30,000 to 35,000 clones, approximately 80% of them present only once. This material consisted of peripheral blood, taken 28 days after the second AZD1222 dose. These receptor sequences come from an adult who received the AZD1222 COVID-19 vaccine.

The CDR3, as DNA: TGTGCCATCAGTGACCCAGCGGGAAGCACAGATACGCAGTATTTT. Amino acids: CAISDPAGSTDTQYF. The chain carries TRBV10-3 and TRBJ2-3; 7 nucleotides align to TRBD2. Germline-derived CDR1 and CDR2 are ENHRY and SYGVKD. CDR3 size: 15 residues. V trimming: 3 bases; J trimming: 0 bases; junction bases outside the gene matches: 3.

In its sample, this clone was seen once. This chain links TRBV6-1 with TRBJ1-2; D might be TRBD1 (6 bases). The CDR3 runs 16 residues. CDR1 and CDR2 from the germline V gene are MNHNS and SASEGT. The ends were cut back, 3 bases at V and 8 bases at J, with 22 bases in the middle. This chain's CDR3 is CASSDGAGGGRLGYTF. The CDR3 nucleotides read TGTGCCAGCAGTGATGGGGCTGGGGGGGGGCGTCTGGGCTACACCTTC.

The chain recombines TRBV6-4 with TRBJ2-2; D uncertain. Germline values: CDR1 MRHNA, CDR2 SNTAGT. There are 14 residues in the CDR3. Trimming cost V 4 bases and J 1 base, with 7 bases left between them. Here the CDR3 reads CASSVEQNTGELFF. As DNA, the CDR3 is TGTGCCAGCAGTGTTGAACAGAACACCGGGGAGCTGTTTTTT.